One sample yielded the 25 T cell receptor beta chains listed below, sequenced in a study of shared clonotypes between healthy human individuals. Repertoires were generated with immunoSEQ multiplex PCR, while TCRdb's copy carries only in-frame clones and drops some. The sample holds 950,000 to 1,200,000 clones, approximately 80% seen once. Sequencing input: memory CD4+ T cells from PBMCs. Regarding subset: CD45RA-negative fraction. These receptor sequences come from a man between 18 and 35 years old in good health. Some clones in this sample may be carry-over from other donors' samples.

The count of this clone is one. The chain is built from TRBV30 and TRBJ1-2; 12 bases line up with TRBD1. With V trimmed by 5 bases and J by 2 bases, 9 bases remained unmatched. CDR1 is GTSNPN, CDR2 SVGIG, per germline (reference sequence). The CDR3 has 16 amino acids. CDR3 coding DNA: TGTGCCTGGTCCGGGACAGGGGGCGAGAAGAACTATGGCTACACCTTC. This encodes CAWSGTGGEKNYGYTF.

The chain carries TRBV19 and TRBJ2-7; D not certain. The CDR3 extends over 15 amino acids. Trimming pared 7 bases from V and 6 bases from J, leaving 22 bases between. Looked up from germline, CDR1 is LNHDA and CDR2 is SQIVND (reference sequence). CDR3 residues: CASTTSTGSISEQYF. CDR3 DNA sequence: TGTGCCAGTACCACCTCGACGGGCAGTATCTCCGAGCAGTACTTC.

The V gene is TRBV27, the J gene TRBJ2-7; the D gene is possibly TRBD1 (6 bases). CDR3 size: 13 residues. V lost 10 bases and J 7 bases, leaving 20 bases between the germline ends. The germline gives CDR1 MNHEY, CDR2 SMNVEV (reference sequence). CDR3 amino acids: CAISGHGAREQYF. The CDR3 nucleotides read TGTGCCATCTCGGGACACGGTGCCCGAGAGCAGTACTTC.

The chain couples TRBV29-1 to TRBJ2-3; 7 bases fit TRBD2. This CDR3 is 16 amino acids long. Germline V gene data show CDR1 as SQVTM and CDR2 as ANQGSEA. Losses at the gene ends were 3 bases for V and 4 bases for J; bases not matched to a gene: 13. DNA of the CDR3: TGCAGCGTTGATTTGATGGCGGGAGTAAGAGCAGATACGCAGTATTTT. Protein: CSVDLMAGVRADTQYF.

For this clone: This sequence may be a read error, since a much larger clone differs from it by one base. This same CDR3 is encoded by further DNA sequences in the sample. The CDR3 spells CASSPGTSGSTDTQYF. In DNA, the CDR3 is TGTGCCAGCAGCCCCGGGACTAGCGGTAGCACAGATACGCAGTATTTT. The chain joins TRBV7-9 to TRBJ2-3, with TRBD2 identical over 11 bases. The CDR3 contains 16 residues. Trimming cost V 5 bases and J 0 bases; bases outside gene matches: 4. Germline V lookup: CDR1 SEHNR, CDR2 FQNEAQ (reference sequence).

This chain links TRBV27 with TRBJ1-3; possible D gene TRBD1, 5 bases. Germline assignment: CDR1 MNHEY and CDR2 SMNVEV (reference sequence). Trimming cost V 6 bases and J 4 bases, with 19 bases left between them. CDR3 length: 16 residues. The CDR3 coding sequence is TGTGCCAGCAGCGATGGGGGACGGGCAGGGGGAAACACCATATATTTT. Protein sequence: CASSDGGRAGGNTIYF.

In its sample, this clone was seen a few times. This rearrangement joins TRBV10-1 to TRBJ2-1, with 10 bases matching TRBD2. CDR1 WNHNN and CDR2 SYGVQD come from the germline V gene (reference sequence). V was pared by 5 bases and J by 1 base, with 5 bases of the junction left unmatched. The CDR3 covers 16 residues. The CDR3 bases are TGCGCCAGCAGTCTAGCGGGAGTAGGGTCCTACAATGAGCAGTTCTTC. It codes for CASSLAGVGSYNEQFF.

Worth noting for this clone: This sample includes further DNA sequences coding for the same CDR3. CDR3 bases: TGTGCCAGCAGTTTGAGTGTAGGGCAGCCCCAGCATTTT. Its protein product is CASSLSVGQPQHF. The chain uses TRBV28 and TRBJ1-5, with D unresolved. CDR1 is MDHEN and CDR2 is SYDVKM in the germline V gene. This CDR3 region has 13 residues. V dropped 3 bases and J dropped 7 bases, with 10 bases sitting between them.

This chain joins TRBV7-9 and TRBJ2-1; D not resolved. Trimming removed 6 bases from V and 10 bases from J, with 10 bases in between. This CDR3 has 11 residues. In germline, CDR1 is SEHNR, CDR2 FQNEAQ (reference sequence). CDR3 region: CASSPGQEQFF. The CDR3 DNA follows: TGTGCCAGCAGTCCGGGCCAGGAGCAGTTCTTC.

The chain uses TRBV2 and TRBJ2-7; 11 nucleotides match TRBD2. CDR1 and CDR2 from the germline V gene are SNHLY and FYNNEI. This CDR3 region has 15 residues. The J segment lost 6 bases and the V segment lost 6 bases, leaving 10 bases of the junction unmatched. Written as DNA, the CDR3 is TGTGCCAGCAGAGTAGCGGGAGGGCCGGCGAGCGAGCAGTACTTC. Translating it yields CASRVAGGPASEQYF.

The genes are TRBV7-9 and TRBJ1-1; D is undetermined. Trimming cost V 6 bases and J 1 base, with 9 bases left between them. The germline V gene encodes CDR1 SEHNR and CDR2 FQNEAQ (reference sequence). The CDR3 runs to 13 residues. The CDR3 bases are TGTGCCAGCAGTTCGGAGGGGAACACTGAAGCTTTCTTT. Protein sequence: CASSSEGNTEAFF.

V gene TRBV6-4 combines with J gene TRBJ2-5; D call uncertain. V lost 0 bases to trimming and J lost 5 bases, with 13 bases between them. The CDR3 consists of 15 residues. CDR1 MRHNA and CDR2 SNTAGT come from the germline V gene. The CDR3, as DNA: TGTGCCAGCAGTGACTCGATGGGATTACGGGAGACCCAGTACTTC. Translated: CASSDSMGLRETQYF.

V gene TRBV28 combines with J gene TRBJ2-1, with 7 bases lining up with TRBD2. This CDR3 contains 15 residues. The germline V gene has CDR1 MDHEN and CDR2 SYDVKM. V shed 4 bases and J 2 bases; nucleotides not matched to a gene: 5. The CDR3 sequence is CASSSSGKPYNEQFF. Here the CDR3 DNA reads TGTGCCAGCAGTTCTAGCGGAAAGCCCTACAATGAGCAGTTCTTC.

The chain has TRBV5-1 and TRBJ1-4; TRBD1 matches 7 bases. The germline CDR1 and CDR2 sequences are SGHRS and YFSETQ. The CDR3 length is 14 residues. V shed 6 bases, J shed 2 bases, and the junction held 4 bases outside the gene matches. CDR3 region: CASTEGQTNEKLFF. As DNA, the CDR3 is TGCGCCAGCACGGAGGGACAGACTAATGAAAAACTGTTTTTT.

The chain couples TRBV10-1 to TRBJ2-7, with TRBD1 as a possible D gene (6 bases). The V end lost 4 bases, the J end lost 1 base, and 11 bases lay between the germline ends. CDR1 and CDR2 from the germline V gene are WNHNN and SYGVQD (reference sequence). CDR3 length: 14 amino acids. The CDR3 coding sequence is TGCGCCAGCAGTGCGACAGGAGATTCCTACGAGCAGTACTTC. The encoded protein is CASSATGDSYEQYF.

The chain's CDR3 is CASSTGRRIYGYTF. CDR3 DNA sequence: TGTGCCAGTAGTACAGGGAGACGAATCTATGGCTACACCTTC. The chain joins TRBV19 to TRBJ1-2; a possible D gene is TRBD1 (5 bases). Deletions cut 4 bases from V and 4 bases from J, with 13 bases between. The CDR3 runs to 14 residues. The germline V gene has CDR1 LNHDA and CDR2 SQIVND (reference sequence). The full variable domain, with the rest looked up from reference TRBV19 and TRBJ1-2, is DGGITQSPKYLFRKEGQNVTLSCEQNLNHDAMYWYRQDPGQGLRLIYYSQIVNDFQKGDIAEGYSVSREKKESFPLTVTSAQKNPTAFYLCASSTGRRIYGYTFGSGTRLTVV.

Comments on this clone: Other DNA sequences of this sample code for an identical CDR3. The V gene is TRBV2, the J gene TRBJ1-2, with TRBD1 matching over 8 bases. Germline V CDR1 and CDR2: SNHLY, FYNNEI. The CDR3 has 13 amino acids. The junction had 7 bases not matched to a gene; V was cut back by 5 bases and J by 8 bases. The CDR3 sequence is CASSRDRGEGYTF. The DNA of the CDR3 is TGTGCCAGCAGTCGCGACAGGGGAGAGGGCTACACCTTC.

This clone was observed at least ten times. This chain links TRBV5-4 with TRBJ1-3, with D possibly TRBD1 on 5 matching bases. The CDR3 extends over 16 amino acids. Germline CDR1 and CDR2: SGHNT and YYREEE (reference sequence). V was cut by 0 bases and J by 0 bases, with 10 bases left in between. This CDR3 reads CASSLDGTVSGNTIYF. In nucleotides, the CDR3 is TGTGCCAGCAGCTTGGATGGGACGGTCTCTGGAAACACCATATATTTT.

The V call is TRBV10-3, the J call TRBJ2-3, with 10 bases that match TRBD2. The CDR3 runs 15 residues. V was pared by 6 bases and J by 4 bases, with 7 bases of the junction left unmatched. Germline V lookup: CDR1 ENHRY, CDR2 SYGVKD. The CDR3 here is CAIRASGSEADTQYF. The CDR3 region has the DNA TGTGCCATCAGGGCTAGCGGGAGCGAGGCAGATACGCAGTATTTT.

V is TRBV9 and J is TRBJ1-3; D uncertain. CDR3 length: 12 residues. V lost 0 bases and J 6 bases, leaving 4 bases between the germline ends. Germline assignment: CDR1 SGDLS and CDR2 YYNGEE. CDR3 protein: CASSVDLNTIYF. Here the CDR3 DNA reads TGTGCCAGCAGCGTAGATTTAAACACCATATATTTT.

The V and J genes are TRBV28 and TRBJ1-1; D unclear. The V end lost 5 bases, the J end lost 5 bases, and 12 bases lay between the germline ends. The CDR3 has 13 amino acids. The germline CDR1 and CDR2 sequences are MDHEN and SYDVKM. The CDR3: CASSPSVTTEAFF. CDR3 nucleotide sequence: TGTGCCAGCAGTCCTAGTGTGACTACTGAAGCTTTCTTT.

This clone was seen only once. The rearrangement links TRBV5-5 to TRBJ1-5, with D tentatively TRBD1 (5 bases). The length of the CDR3 is 16 residues. The germline CDR1 and CDR2 sequences are SGHKS and YYEKEE (reference sequence). V gave up 0 bases and J gave up 4 bases, with 14 bases separating them. CDR3 coding DNA: TGTGCCAGCAGCTTGGCGCCAGGCGGGGGGAATCAGCCCCAGCATTTT. Amino acid sequence: CASSLAPGGGNQPQHF.

This chain connects TRBV10-3 to TRBJ2-2; maybe TRBD2 (5 bases). This CDR3 contains 15 residues. Germline V gene sequence: CDR1 ENHRY, CDR2 SYGVKD. Between the trimmed V and J ends, which lost 11 bases and 8 bases, there was a span of 24 bases. The CDR3 here is CAASREPSPAGELFF. CDR3 nucleotides: TGTGCCGCCTCCCGGGAACCTTCCCCTGCAGGGGAGCTGTTTTTT.

The J gene is TRBJ2-5, the V gene TRBV21-1; the table's D gene call, TRBD2, was not cross checked with the DNA. TRBV21-1 is a known pseudogene. The CDR3 is 14 amino acids. The CDR3 is CASSRTSGAAPQYF. CDR3 coding DNA: TGTGCCAGCAGTCGGACTAGCGGGGCCGCCCCCCAGTACTTC.

This clone was seen a single time. The rearrangement links TRBV7-8 to TRBJ2-7; TRBD1 aligns across 8 bases. The germline V gene has CDR1 SGHVS and CDR2 FQNEAQ. The CDR3 runs 16 residues. J lost 5 bases, V lost 1 base, and 10 bases had no gene match. CDR3 protein: CASSLGRQGASHEQYF. In nucleotides, the CDR3 is TGTGCCAGCAGCTTAGGGAGGCAGGGGGCTTCCCACGAGCAGTACTTC.